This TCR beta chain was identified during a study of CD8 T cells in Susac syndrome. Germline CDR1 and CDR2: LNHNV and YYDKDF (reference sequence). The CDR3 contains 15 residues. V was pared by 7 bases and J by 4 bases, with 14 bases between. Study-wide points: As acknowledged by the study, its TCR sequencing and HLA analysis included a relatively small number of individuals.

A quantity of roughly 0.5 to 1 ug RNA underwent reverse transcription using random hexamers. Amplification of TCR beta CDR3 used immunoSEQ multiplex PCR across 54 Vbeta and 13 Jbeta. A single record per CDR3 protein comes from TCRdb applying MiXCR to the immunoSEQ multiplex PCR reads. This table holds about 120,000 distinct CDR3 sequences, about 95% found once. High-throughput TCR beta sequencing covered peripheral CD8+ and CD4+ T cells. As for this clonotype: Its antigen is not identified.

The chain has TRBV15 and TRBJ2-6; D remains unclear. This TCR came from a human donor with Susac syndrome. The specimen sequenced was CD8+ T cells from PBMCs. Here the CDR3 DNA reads TGTGCCACCACATATGTTGAGGAGGGGGCCAACGTCCTGACTTTC. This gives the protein CATTYVEEGANVLTF.